The present T cell receptor beta chain was sequenced within a study of cytomegalovirus exposure and HLA in healthy donors. Study-wide results and caveats: Looking again later, the authors saw that most CMV-associated TCR beta chains seemed HLA-restricted. With high specificity and sensitivity, the classifier reportedly diagnosed cytomegalovirus status.

It was with 60 Vbeta and 13 Jbeta primers that the PCR ran. This table comes from immunoSEQ multiplex PCR, and its TCRdb copy is limited to in-frame clones, with some not included. This sample has 30,000 to 45,000 clones, with roughly 89% found just once. About this clone itself: The antigen is undetermined.

The germline V gene encodes CDR1 MNHNS and CDR2 SASEGT. This CDR3 is 13 amino acids long. With 6 bases clipped from V and 5 bases from J, the junction kept 4 bases outside the gene matches. The sequenced sample was PBMCs. The V and J genes are TRBV6-1 and TRBJ2-7, with 10 bases identical to TRBD2. This clonotype was obtained from a woman between 40 and 55 years old in good health and CMV-seropositive. This chain's CDR3 is CASRDSGGDEQYF. The CDR3 DNA reads as TGTGCCAGCAGAGACAGCGGGGGGGACGAGCAGTACTTC.